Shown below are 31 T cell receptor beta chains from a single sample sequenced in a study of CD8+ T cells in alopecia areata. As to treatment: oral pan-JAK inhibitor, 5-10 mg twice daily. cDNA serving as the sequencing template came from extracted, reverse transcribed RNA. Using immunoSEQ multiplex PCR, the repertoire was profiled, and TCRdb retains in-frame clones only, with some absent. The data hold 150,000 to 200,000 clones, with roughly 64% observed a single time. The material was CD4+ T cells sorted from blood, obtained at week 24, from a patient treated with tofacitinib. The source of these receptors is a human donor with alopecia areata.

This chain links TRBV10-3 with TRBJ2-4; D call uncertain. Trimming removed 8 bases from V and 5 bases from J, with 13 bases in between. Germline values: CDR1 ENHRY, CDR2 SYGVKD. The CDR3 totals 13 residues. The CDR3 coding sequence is TGTGCCATCGGTCCGTCTGGCCAAAACATTCAGTACTTC. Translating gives CAIGPSGQNIQYF.

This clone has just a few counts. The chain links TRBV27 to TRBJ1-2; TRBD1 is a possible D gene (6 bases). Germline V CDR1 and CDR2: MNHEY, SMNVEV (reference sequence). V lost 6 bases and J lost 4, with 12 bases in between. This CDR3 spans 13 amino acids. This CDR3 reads CASRRGESYGYTF. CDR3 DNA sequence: TGTGCCAGCAGAAGGGGGGAATCCTATGGCTACACCTTC.

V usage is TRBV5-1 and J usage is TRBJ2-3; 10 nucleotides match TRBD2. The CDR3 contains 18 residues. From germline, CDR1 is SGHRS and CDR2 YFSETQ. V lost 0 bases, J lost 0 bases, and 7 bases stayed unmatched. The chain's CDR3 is CASSLGASGGSSTDTQYF. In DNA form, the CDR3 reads TGCGCCAGCAGCTTGGGGGCTAGCGGGGGCTCTAGCACAGATACGCAGTATTTT. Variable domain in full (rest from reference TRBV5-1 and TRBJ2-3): KAGVTQTPRYLIKTRGQQVTLSCSPISGHRSVSWYQQTPGQGLQFLFEYFSETQRNKGNFPGRFSGRQFSNSRSEMNVSTLELGDSALYLCASSLGASGGSSTDTQYFGPGTRLTVL.

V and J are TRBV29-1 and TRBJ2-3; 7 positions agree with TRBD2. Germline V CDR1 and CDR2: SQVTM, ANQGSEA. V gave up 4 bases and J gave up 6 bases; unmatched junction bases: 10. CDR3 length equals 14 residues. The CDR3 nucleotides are TGCAGCGTTGGCCGACTGAGGGGAGGGGATACGCAGTATTTT. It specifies CSVGRLRGGDTQYF.

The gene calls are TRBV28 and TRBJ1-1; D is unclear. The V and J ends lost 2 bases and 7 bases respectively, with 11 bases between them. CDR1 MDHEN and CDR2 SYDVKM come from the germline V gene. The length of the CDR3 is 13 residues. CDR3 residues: CASSLVADFEAFF. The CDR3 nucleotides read TGTGCCAGCAGTTTAGTGGCGGATTTTGAAGCTTTCTTT.

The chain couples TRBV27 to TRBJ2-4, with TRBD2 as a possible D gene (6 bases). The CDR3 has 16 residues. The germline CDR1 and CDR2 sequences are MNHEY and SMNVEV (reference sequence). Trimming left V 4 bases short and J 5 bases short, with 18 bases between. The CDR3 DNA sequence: TGTGCCAGCAGTTCCTCCGGGAGTGGATCCCAAAACATTCAGTACTTC. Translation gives CASSSSGSGSQNIQYF.

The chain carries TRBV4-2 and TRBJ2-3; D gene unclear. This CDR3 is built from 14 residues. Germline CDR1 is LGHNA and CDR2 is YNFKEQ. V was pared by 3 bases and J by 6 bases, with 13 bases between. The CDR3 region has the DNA TGTGCCAGCAGCCATGCGGCGGCGGAGGATACGCAGTATTTT. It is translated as CASSHAAAEDTQYF.

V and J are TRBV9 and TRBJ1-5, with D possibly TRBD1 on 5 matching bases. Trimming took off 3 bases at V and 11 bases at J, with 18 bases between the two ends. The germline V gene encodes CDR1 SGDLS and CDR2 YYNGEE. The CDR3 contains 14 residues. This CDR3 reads CASSGGRWAEAQHF. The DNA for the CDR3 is TGTGCCAGCAGCGGGGGACGGTGGGCGGAGGCCCAGCATTTT.

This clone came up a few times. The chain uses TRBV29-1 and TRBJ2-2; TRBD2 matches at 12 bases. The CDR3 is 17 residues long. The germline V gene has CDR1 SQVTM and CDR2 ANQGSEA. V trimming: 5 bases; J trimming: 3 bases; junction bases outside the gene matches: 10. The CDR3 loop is CSVLTSGGRTYTGELFF. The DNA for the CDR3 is TGCAGCGTTTTGACTAGCGGGGGCCGGACCTACACCGGGGAGCTGTTTTTT.

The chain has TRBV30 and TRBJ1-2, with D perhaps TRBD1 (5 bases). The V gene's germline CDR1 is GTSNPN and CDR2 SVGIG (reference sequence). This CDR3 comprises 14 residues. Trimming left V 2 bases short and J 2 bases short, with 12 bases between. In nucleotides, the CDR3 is TGTGCCTGGAGTCTAGGGGTCCTAAACTATGGCTACACCTTC. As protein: CAWSLGVLNYGYTF.

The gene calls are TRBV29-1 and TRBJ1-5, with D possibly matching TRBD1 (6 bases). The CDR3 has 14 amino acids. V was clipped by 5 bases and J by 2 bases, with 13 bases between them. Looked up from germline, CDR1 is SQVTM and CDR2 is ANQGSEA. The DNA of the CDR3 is TGCAGCGTTAGGGAACCAGGGGGCAATCAGCCCCAGCATTTT. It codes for CSVREPGGNQPQHF.

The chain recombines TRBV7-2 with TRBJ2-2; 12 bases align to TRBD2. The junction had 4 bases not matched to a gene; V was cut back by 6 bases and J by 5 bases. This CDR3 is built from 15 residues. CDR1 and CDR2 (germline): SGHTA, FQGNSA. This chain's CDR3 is CASSPLAGGTGELFF. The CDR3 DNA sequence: TGTGCCAGCAGTCCACTAGCGGGAGGAACCGGGGAGCTGTTTTTT.

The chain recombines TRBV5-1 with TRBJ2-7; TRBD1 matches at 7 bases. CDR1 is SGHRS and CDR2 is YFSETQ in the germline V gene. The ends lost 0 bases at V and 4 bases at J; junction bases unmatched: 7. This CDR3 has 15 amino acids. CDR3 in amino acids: CASSLGQGNVYEQYF. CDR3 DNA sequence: TGCGCCAGCAGCTTGGGACAGGGAAATGTGTACGAGCAGTACTTC.

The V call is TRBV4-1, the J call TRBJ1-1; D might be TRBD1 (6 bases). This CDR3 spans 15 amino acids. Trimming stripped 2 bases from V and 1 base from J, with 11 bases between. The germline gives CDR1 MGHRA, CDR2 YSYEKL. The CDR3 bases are TGCGCCAGCAGCCAATCCTGGACAGAGAACACTGAAGCTTTCTTT. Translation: CASSQSWTENTEAFF.

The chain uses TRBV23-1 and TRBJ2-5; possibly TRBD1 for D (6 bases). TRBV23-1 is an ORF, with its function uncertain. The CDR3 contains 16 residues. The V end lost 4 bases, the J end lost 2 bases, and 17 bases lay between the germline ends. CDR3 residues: CASSPIHVGTQETQYF. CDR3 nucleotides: TGCGCCAGCAGTCCTATACATGTCGGGACACAAGAGACCCAGTACTTC.

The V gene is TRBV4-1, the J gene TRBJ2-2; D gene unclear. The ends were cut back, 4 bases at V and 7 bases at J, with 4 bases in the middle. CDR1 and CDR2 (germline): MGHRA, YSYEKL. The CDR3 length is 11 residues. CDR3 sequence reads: CASSRDGELFF. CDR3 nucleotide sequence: TGCGCCAGCAGCCGAGACGGGGAGCTGTTTTTT.

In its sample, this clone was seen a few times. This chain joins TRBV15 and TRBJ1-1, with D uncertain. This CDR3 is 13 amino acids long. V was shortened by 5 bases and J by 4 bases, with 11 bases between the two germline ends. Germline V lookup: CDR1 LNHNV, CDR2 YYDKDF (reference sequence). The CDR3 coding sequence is TGTGCCACCAGCCTTGAGGTAGGCACTGAAGCTTTCTTT. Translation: CATSLEVGTEAFF.

CDR3 in DNA: TGTGCCAGCAGGCCCACAGGGAACTATGGCTACACCTTC. It translates to CASRPTGNYGYTF. The chain joins TRBV28 to TRBJ1-2, with a tentative D call TRBD1 (6 bases). The V gene's germline CDR1 is MDHEN and CDR2 SYDVKM. With 6 bases removed from V and 2 bases from J, the gap between germline ends came to 10 bases. The CDR3 spans 13 residues.

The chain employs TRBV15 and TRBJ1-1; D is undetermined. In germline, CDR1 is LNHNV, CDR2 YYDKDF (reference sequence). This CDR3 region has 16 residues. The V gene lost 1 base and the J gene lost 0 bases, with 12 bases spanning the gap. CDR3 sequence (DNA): TGTGCCACCAGCAGAGGTGGCGGGTCCATGAACACTGAAGCTTTCTTT. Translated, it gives CATSRGGGSMNTEAFF.

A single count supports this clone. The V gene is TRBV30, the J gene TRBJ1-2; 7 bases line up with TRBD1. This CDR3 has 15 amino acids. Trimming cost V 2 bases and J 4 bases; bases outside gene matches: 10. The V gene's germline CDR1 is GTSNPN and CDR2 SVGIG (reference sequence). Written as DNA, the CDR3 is TGTGCCTGGAGTCTCGACCACGGGACAGTCTATGGCTACACCTTC. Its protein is CAWSLDHGTVYGYTF.

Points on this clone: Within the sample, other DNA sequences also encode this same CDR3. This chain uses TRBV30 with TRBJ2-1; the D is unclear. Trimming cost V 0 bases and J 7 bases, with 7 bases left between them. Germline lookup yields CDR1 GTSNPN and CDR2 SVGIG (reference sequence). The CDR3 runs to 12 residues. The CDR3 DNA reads TGTGCCTGGAGTGTTCGAGGTAATGAGCAGTTCTTC. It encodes CAWSVRGNEQFF. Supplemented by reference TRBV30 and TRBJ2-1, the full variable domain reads SQTIHQWPATLVQPVGSPLSLECTVEGTSNPNLYWYRQAAGRGLQLLFYSVGIGQISSEVPQNLSASRPQDRQFILSSKKLLLSDSGFYLCAWSVRGNEQFFGPGTRLTVL.

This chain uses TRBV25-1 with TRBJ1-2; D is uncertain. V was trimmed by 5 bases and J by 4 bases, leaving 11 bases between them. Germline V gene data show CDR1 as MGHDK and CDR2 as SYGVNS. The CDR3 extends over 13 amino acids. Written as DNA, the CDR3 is TGTGCCAGCAGTCCCCGGGCCGGCTATGGCTACACCTTC. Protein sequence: CASSPRAGYGYTF.

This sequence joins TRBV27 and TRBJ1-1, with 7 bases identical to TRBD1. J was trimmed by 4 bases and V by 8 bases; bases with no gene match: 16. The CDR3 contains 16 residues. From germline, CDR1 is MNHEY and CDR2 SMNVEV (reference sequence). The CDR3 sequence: CASCYRGGGGCTEAFF. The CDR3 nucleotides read TGTGCCAGCTGCTACAGGGGCGGCGGGGGGTGCACTGAAGCTTTCTTT.

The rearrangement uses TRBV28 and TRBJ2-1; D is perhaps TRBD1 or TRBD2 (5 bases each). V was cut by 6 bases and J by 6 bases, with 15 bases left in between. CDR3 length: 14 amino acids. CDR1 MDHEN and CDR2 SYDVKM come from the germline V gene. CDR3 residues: CASSPPGQVNEQFF. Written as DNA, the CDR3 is TGTGCCAGCAGCCCCCCGGGGCAGGTCAATGAGCAGTTCTTC. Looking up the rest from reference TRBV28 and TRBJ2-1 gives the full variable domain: DVKVTQSSRYLVKRTGEKVFLECVQDMDHENMFWYRQDPGLGLRLIYFSYDVKMKEKGDIPEGYSVSREKKERFSLILESASTNQTSMYLCASSPPGQVNEQFFGPGTRLTVL.

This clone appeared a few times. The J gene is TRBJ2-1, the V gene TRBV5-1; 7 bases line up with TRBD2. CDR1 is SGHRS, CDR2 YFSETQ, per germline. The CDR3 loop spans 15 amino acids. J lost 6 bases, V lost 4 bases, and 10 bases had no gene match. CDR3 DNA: TGCGCCAGCAGCCCCACGACTAGCCTGAGCAATGAGCAGTTCTTC. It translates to CASSPTTSLSNEQFF.

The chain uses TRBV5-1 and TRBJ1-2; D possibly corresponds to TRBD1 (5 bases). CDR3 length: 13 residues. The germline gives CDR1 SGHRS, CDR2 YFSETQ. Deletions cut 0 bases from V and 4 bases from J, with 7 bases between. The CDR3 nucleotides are TGCGCCAGCAGCTTGGGACAGCTCTATGGCTACACCTTC. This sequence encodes CASSLGQLYGYTF.

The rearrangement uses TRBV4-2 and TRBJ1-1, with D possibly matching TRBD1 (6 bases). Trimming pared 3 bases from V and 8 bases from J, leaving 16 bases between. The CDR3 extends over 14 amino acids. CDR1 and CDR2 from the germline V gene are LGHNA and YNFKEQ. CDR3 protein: CASSHPGQDFEAFF. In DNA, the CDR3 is TGTGCCAGCAGCCATCCGGGACAAGACTTCGAAGCTTTCTTT.

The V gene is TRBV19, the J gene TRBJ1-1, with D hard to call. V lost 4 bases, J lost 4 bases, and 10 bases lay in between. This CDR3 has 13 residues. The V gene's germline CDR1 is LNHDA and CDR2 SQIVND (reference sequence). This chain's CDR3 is CASSNRSVTEAFF. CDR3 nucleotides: TGTGCCAGTAGTAACCGCAGCGTCACTGAAGCTTTCTTT.

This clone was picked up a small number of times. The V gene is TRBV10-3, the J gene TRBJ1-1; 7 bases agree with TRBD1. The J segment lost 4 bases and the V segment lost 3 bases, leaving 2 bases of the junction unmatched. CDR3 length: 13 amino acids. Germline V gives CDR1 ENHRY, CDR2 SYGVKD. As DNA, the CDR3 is TGTGCCATCAGTGAAGCAGGGGGCACTGAAGCTTTCTTT. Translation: CAISEAGGTEAFF.

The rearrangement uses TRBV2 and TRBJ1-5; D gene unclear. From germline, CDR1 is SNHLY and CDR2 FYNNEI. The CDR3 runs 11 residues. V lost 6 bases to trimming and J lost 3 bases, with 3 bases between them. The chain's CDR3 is CASSNNQPQHF. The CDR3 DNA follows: TGTGCCAGCAGCAACAATCAGCCCCAGCATTTT.

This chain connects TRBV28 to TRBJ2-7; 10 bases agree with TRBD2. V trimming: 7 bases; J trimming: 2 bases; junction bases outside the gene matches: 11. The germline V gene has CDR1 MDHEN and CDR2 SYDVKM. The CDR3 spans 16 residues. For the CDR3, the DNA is TGTGCCAGCACCGTAGGCGTGCTAGCGGGAGCCTACGAGCAGTACTTC. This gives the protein CASTVGVLAGAYEQYF.